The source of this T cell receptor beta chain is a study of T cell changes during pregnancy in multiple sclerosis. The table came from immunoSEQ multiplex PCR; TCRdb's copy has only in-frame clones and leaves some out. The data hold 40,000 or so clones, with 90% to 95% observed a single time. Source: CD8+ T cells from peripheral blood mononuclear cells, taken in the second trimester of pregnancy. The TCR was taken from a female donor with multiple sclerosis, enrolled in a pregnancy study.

For the CDR3, the DNA is TGTGCCAGCAGTTTCCCCAGTACAGGGGGCGCCTACGAGCAGTACTTC. Residues: CASSFPSTGGAYEQYF. This chain joins TRBV6-5 and TRBJ2-7; 9 positions agree with TRBD1. CDR1 is MNHEY and CDR2 is SVGAGI in the germline V gene. The CDR3 is 16 residues long. Losses at the gene ends were 4 bases for V and 2 bases for J; bases not matched to a gene: 9.